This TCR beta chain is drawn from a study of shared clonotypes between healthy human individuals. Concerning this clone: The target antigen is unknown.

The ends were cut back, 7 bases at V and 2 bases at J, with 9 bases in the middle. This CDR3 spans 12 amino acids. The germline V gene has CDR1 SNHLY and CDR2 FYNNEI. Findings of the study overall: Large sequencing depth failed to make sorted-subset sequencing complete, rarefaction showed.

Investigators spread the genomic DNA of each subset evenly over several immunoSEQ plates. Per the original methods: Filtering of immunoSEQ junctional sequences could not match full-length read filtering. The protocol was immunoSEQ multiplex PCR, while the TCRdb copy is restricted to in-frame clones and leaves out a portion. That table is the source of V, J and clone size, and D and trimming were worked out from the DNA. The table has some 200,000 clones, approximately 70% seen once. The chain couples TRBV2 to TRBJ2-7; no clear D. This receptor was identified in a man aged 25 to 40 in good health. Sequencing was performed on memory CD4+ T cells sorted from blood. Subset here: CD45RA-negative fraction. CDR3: CASTPQPYEQYF. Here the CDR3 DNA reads TGTGCCAGCACCCCACAGCCCTACGAGCAGTACTTC.